These 2 T cell receptor beta chains share one sample of origin, sequenced in a study of T cells in Graves' hyperthyroidism and ophthalmopathy. Authors of the study amplified TCR beta CDR3 regions from RNA transcripts. The primer set for the first-round RT-PCR of the TCR CDR3 was HTBI. TCRdb ran MiXCR on the multiplex PCR reads and lists one entry per CDR3 protein. The sample lists approximately 400,000 distinct CDR3 sequences, 11% to 15% occurring once. Sequenced material: blood. The receptors were gathered from a woman between 55 and 75 years old with Graves' hyperthyroidism.

This clonotype was observed many times. V usage is TRBV7-8 and J usage is TRBJ2-7, with 7 bases identical to TRBD1. CDR3 length: 14 amino acids. Germline V gene sequence: CDR1 SGHVS, CDR2 FQNEAQ. Unmatched junction bases numbered 4, after V lost 3 bases and J lost 2 bases. The CDR3 nucleotides are TGTGCCAGCAGCTTGGGACAGCTCACCTACGAGCAGTACTTC. It is translated as CASSLGQLTYEQYF.

This clonotype was seen at least ten times. V usage is TRBV20-1 and J usage is TRBJ2-1, with D hard to call. The CDR3 is made up of 15 amino acids. The V end lost 0 bases, the J end lost 0 bases, and 9 bases lay between the germline ends. CDR1 and CDR2 from the germline V gene are DFQATT and SNEGSKA (reference sequence). The CDR3: CSARDFTSSYNEQFF. The CDR3 nucleotides are TGCAGTGCTAGAGATTTCACGAGCTCCTACAATGAGCAGTTCTTC.